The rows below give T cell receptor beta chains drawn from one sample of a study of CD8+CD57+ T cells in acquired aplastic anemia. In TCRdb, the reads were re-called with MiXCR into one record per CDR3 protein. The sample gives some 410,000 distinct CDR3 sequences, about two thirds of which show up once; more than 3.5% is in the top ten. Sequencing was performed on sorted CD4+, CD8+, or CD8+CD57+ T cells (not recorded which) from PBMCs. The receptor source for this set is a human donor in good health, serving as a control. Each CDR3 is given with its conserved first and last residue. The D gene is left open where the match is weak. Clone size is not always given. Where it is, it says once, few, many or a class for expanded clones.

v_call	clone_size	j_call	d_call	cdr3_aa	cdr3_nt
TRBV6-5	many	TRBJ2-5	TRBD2	CASMRGGLSMETQYF	TGTGCCAGCATGCGCGGGGGGTTGTCTATGGAGACCCAGTACTTC
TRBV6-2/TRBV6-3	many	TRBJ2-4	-	CASSYSRGGIQYF	TGTGCCAGCAGTTACTCTCGGGGCGGCATTCAGTACTTC
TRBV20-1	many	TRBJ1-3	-	CSALQGSGNTIYF	TGCAGTGCTCTTCAGGGCTCTGGAAACACCATATATTTT
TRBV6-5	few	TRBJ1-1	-	CASKRTSNTEAFF	TGTGCCAGCAAACGGACAAGTAACACTGAAGCTTTCTTT
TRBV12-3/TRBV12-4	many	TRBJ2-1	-	CASSWTLLGRAVYNNEQFF	TGTGCCAGCAGTTGGACCTTGTTGGGCCGCGCAGTGTACAATAATGAGCAGTTCTTC
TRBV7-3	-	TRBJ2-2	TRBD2	CASSQTSVGIGELFF	TGCGCCAGCAGCCAAACTAGCGTAGGAATCGGGGAGCTGTTTTTT
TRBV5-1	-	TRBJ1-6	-	CATSMENSPPPLHF	TGCGCCACCAGCATGGAGAACAGTCCCCCACCCCTCCACTTT
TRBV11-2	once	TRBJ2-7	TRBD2	CASSSPASGGKYEQYF	TGTGCCAGCAGCTCCCCGGCTAGCGGGGGGAAGTACGAGCAGTACTTC
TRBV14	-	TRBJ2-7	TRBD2	CASSQFSGGANEHF	TGTGCCAGCAGCCAGTTTAGCGGGGGGGCCAATGAGCACTTC
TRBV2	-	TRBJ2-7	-	CASSRQGGITEQQF	TGTGCCAGCAGCCGGCAGGGTGGTATCACCGAGCAGCAGTTT
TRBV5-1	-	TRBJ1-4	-	CASSLVSGQLEKLFF	TGCGCCAGCAGCTTGGTGTCGGGCCAGCTTGAAAAACTGTTTTTT
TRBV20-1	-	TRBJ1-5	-	CSARDPGTEPQHF	TGCAGTGCTAGAGATCCGGGGACTGAGCCCCAGCATTTT
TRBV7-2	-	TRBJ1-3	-	CASSQEGAHSGNTIYF	TGCGCCAGCAGCCAAGAAGGGGCCCACTCTGGAAACACCATATATTTT
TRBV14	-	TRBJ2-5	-	CASSLQVNTEAFYF	TGTGCCAGCAGCCTGCAAGTGAACACTGAAGCTTTCTACTTC
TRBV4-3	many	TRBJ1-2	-	CASSDTARNFGYGYTF	TGCGCCAGCAGCGACACAGCTAGGAACTTTGGGTATGGCTACACCTTC
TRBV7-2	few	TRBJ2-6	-	CASSLEGTGANVLTF	TGTGCCAGCAGCTTAGAAGGTACTGGGGCCAACGTCCTGACTTTC
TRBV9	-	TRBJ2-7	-	CASSLESTYEQYF	TGTGCCAGCAGCTTGGAGAGCACCTACGAGCAGTACTTC
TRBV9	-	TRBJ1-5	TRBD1	CASSVTGTGDSPQHF	TGTGCCAGCAGCGTCACCGGGACAGGGGACTCACCCCAGCATTTT
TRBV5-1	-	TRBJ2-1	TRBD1	CASSSGQGLYNEQFF	TGCGCCAGCAGCTCGGGACAGGGGCTCTACAATGAGCAGTTCTTC
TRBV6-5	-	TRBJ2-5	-	CASTRDTQETQYF	TGTGCCAGCACACGGGACACCCAAGAGACCCAGTACTTC
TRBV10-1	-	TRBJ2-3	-	CASSEPLEGDPQYF	TGCGCCAGCAGTGAGCCCCTAGAAGGGGATCCCCAGTATTTT
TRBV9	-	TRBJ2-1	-	CASSVGRSHGEQFF	TGTGCCAGCAGTGTCGGGCGGTCCCACGGTGAGCAGTTCTTC
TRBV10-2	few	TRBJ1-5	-	CASSGEQGQPQHF	TGCGCCAGCAGTGGGGAACAGGGTCAGCCCCAGCATTTT
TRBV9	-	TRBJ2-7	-	CASSLEPSANEEQYF	TGTGCCAGCAGCTTAGAACCTAGCGCTAATGAAGAGCAGTACTTC
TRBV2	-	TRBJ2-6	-	CASGEQRSGANVLTF	TGTGCCAGCGGGGAACAGCGCTCTGGGGCCAACGTCCTGACTTTC
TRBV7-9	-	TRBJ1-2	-	CASSSRTSFHPSTTF	TGTGCCAGCAGCTCCCGGACCTCCTTTCACCCCTCCACTACCTTC
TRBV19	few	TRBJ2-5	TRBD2	CASRLAGEETQYF	TGTGCCAGTAGGTTAGCGGGGGAGGAGACCCAGTACTTC
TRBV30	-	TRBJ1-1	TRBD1	CAWGDRRTEAFF	TGTGCCTGGGGGGACAGGAGAACTGAAGCTTTCTTT
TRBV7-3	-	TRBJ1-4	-	CASSAPEGKLFF	TGTGCCAGCAGCGCCCCTGAGGGAAAACTGTTTTTT
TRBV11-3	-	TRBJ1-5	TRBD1	CASADRDGSNQPQHF	TGTGCCAGCGCGGACAGGGATGGAAGCAATCAGCCCCAGCATTTT
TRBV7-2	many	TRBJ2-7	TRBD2	CASSLLAGDIDEQYF	TGTGCCAGCAGCTTACTAGCGGGGGATATCGACGAGCAGTACTTC
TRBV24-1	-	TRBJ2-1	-	CATRGSSYNEQFF	TGTGCCACCAGAGGGAGCTCCTACAATGAGCAGTTCTTC
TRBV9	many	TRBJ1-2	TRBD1	CASSTNPGQGANGYTF	TGTGCCAGCAGCACAAATCCGGGACAGGGGGCCAATGGCTACACCTTC
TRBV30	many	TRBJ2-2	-	CAWSVQETGELFF	TGTGCCTGGAGTGTACAAGAAACCGGGGAGCTGTTTTTT
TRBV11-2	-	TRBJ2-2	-	CASSSVDRSKGELFF	TGTGCCAGCAGCTCAGTAGACAGGTCAAAGGGGGAGCTGTTTTTT
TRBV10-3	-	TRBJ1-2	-	CASSEPDSLYGYTF	TGTGCCAGCAGTGAGCCCGACAGCCTCTATGGCTACACCTTC
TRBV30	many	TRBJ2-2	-	CAWSRLALFGELFF	TGTGCCTGGAGTCGGCTAGCGTTATTCGGGGAGCTGTTTTTT
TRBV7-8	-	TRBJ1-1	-	CASSHERENTEAIF	TGCGCCAGCAGCCACGAGAGGGAGAACACGGAAGCTATCTTT
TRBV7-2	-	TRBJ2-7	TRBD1	CASSLQGWDTTAYYEQYF	TGTGCCAGCAGCCTACAGGGGTGGGACACTACAGCTTACTACGAGCAGTACTTC
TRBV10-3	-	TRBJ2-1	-	CASSERGSSYNEEVF	TGTGCCAGCAGTGAACGGGGGAGCTCCTACAATGAGGAGGTCTTC
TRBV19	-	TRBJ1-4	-	CASSSQRATNERLFF	TGTGCCAGTAGTTCACAGCGGGCAACTAATGAAAGACTGTTTTTT
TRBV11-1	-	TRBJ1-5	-	CATSGQGSNQPQHF	TGTGCCACCAGCGGGCAAGGGAGTAATCAGCCCCAGCATTTT